Listed below are T cell receptor beta chains from one sample, sequenced in a study of blood T cell repertoires in COVID-19. Sequencing used immunoSEQ multiplex PCR; TCRdb keeps in-frame clones, though not all of them. The repertoire has about 290,000 clones, 75% to 90% of them found once; the top ten carry 1.7%. The sequencing sample was made of PBMCs or T cells enriched from blood (not recorded which). The source of these receptors is a middle-aged woman who had recovered from COVID-19. The CDR3 runs from the conserved cysteine through the conserved F or W. The D gene is left open where the match is weak. Some rows have no size entry. The others give once, few or many, or a class for an expanded clone.

d_call	clone_size	v_call	j_call	cdr3_nt	cdr3_aa
-	-	TRBV29-1	TRBJ1-1	TGCAGCGTTGATTTCGTGAACACTGAAGCTTTCTTT	CSVDFVNTEAFF
-	-	TRBV6-2/TRBV6-3	TRBJ1-1	TGTGCCAGCAGTTATCGAGGAGGGGTAGGGACTGAAGCTTTCTTT	CASSYRGGVGTEAFF
-	-	TRBV12-3/TRBV12-4	TRBJ2-3	TGTGCCAGCAGTTTAACACAAAGAGATACGCAGTATTTT	CASSLTQRDTQYF
-	-	TRBV11-2	TRBJ2-5	TGTGCCAGCAGCTTAGTCCGGTTTCAAGAGACCCAGTACTTC	CASSLVRFQETQYF
-	-	TRBV27	TRBJ1-4	TGTGCCAGCAGTAGTCAGGGAGGGGAAAAACTGTTTTTT	CASSSQGGEKLFF
TRBD1	-	TRBV2	TRBJ1-1	TGTGCCAGCAGTGCGAGTGGTCAGGGGGACACTGAAGCTTTCTTT	CASSASGQGDTEAFF
TRBD1	-	TRBV5-4	TRBJ1-2	TGTGCCAGCAGCTTGGACAGGGGGCTCTATGGCTACACCTTC	CASSLDRGLYGYTF
TRBD1	-	TRBV18	TRBJ2-2	TGTGCCAGCTCAGACCGGGACAGGAGGACAACCGGGGAGCTGTTTTTT	CASSDRDRRTTGELFF
-	-	TRBV6-1	TRBJ1-2	TGTGCCAGCAGTGAAGTGTTTTTCGGGGGTGGCTACACCTTC	CASSEVFFGGGYTF
-	once	TRBV25-1	TRBJ2-3	TGTGCCAGCAGTGAATATCGAGGGCTCGGCACAGATACGCAGTATTTT	CASSEYRGLGTDTQYF
TRBD1	few	TRBV7-9	TRBJ1-4	TGTGCCAGCAGCCCCGGGACAGGGGGCGCGGGTGAAAAACTGTTTTTT	CASSPGTGGAGEKLFF
-	-	TRBV7-9	TRBJ1-4	TGTGCCAGCAGCTTGGACAGAACTGGAACTAATGAAAAACTGTTTTTT	CASSLDRTGTNEKLFF
-	-	TRBV13	TRBJ1-6	TGTGCCAGCAGCTGGACAGCTAGGAATTCACCCCTCCACTTT	CASSWTARNSPLHF
-	-	TRBV19	TRBJ1-4	TGTGCCAGTAGTCCCTACAGGGATGAAAAACTGTTTTTT	CASSPYRDEKLFF
TRBD2	-	TRBV4-2	TRBJ2-3	TGTGCCAGCAGCCAAGTCAAACTAGCGGACACAGATACGCAGTATTTT	CASSQVKLADTDTQYF
-	-	TRBV4-3	TRBJ1-2	TGCGCCAGCAGCCAAGATCGCGCCGTGTTTCGGGGCTACACCTTC	CASSQDRAVFRGYTF
TRBD1	-	TRBV18	TRBJ1-2	TGTGCCAGCTCAGCTACCGGGACAGCAGACTATGGCTACACCTTC	CASSATGTADYGYTF
-	-	TRBV19	TRBJ2-1	TGTGCCGGACGACGACAGGGACCAGCGGGAGCCAATGAGCAGTTCTTC	CAGRRQGPAGANEQFF
TRBD2	-	TRBV7-2	TRBJ2-7	TGTGCCAGCAGCCCGATGTTGGGCGGGGGGGCGAGGGAGCAGTACTTC	CASSPMLGGGAREQYF
-	-	TRBV5-1	TRBJ1-1	TGCGCCAGCAGCTTGGCCGGACGGACATGGAACACTGAAGCTTTCTTT	CASSLAGRTWNTEAFF
TRBD2	once	TRBV19	TRBJ2-2	TGTGCCAGTAGTATAGGGGGACTAGCGGGAGTGGCCGGGGAGCTGTTTTTT	CASSIGGLAGVAGELFF
TRBD1	-	TRBV4-1	TRBJ2-1	TGCGCCAGCAGCGACAGGGATCCCTACAATGAGCAGTTCTTC	CASSDRDPYNEQFF
-	-	TRBV5-6	TRBJ2-7	TGTGCCAGCAGCCCGGGACACCGATACGAGCAGTACTTC	CASSPGHRYEQYF
TRBD1	-	TRBV5-4	TRBJ2-2	TGTGCCAGCAGCTTGATGACAGGGACGAACACCGGGGAGCTGTTTTTT	CASSLMTGTNTGELFF
TRBD2	few	TRBV5-4	TRBJ2-2	TGTGCCAGCAGCCCCGGACTAGCATCCGGGGAGCTGTTTTTT	CASSPGLASGELFF
-	-	TRBV29-1	TRBJ1-2	TGCAGTGTACAGGGAGATGACTATGGCTACACCTTC	CSVQGDDYGYTF